A single sample gave rise to the 10 T cell receptor beta chains below, sequenced in a study of T cells in Graves' hyperthyroidism and ophthalmopathy (dated by TCRdb to 2018 to 2020). The library was built by means of multiplex PCR. TCRdb shows the sequencer as Illumina HiSeq 2000. TCR beta CDR3 regions were amplified from RNA transcripts. A first-round RT-PCR of the TCR CDR3 used the HTBI primer set with the Qiagen OneStep RT-PCR kit. TCRdb took the public reads, trimmed them with fastp at Q25, ran MiXCR for clone calling and kept in-frame beta chains. Entries are consolidated by CDR3 protein sequence, retaining the most common genes and DNA. The sample yields about 300,000 distinct CDR3 sequences; roughly 20% were counted once. The ten top clones hold just under 40% of the sample. The specimen sequenced was blood. The receptors derive from a man over 45 with Graves' ophthalmopathy.

The rearrangement uses TRBV12-5 and TRBJ1-1, with 8 bases fitting TRBD1. This CDR3 has 13 amino acids. Germline CDR1 reads LGHNT; CDR2 reads FRNRAP. Losses at the gene ends were 1 base for V and 8 bases for J; bases not matched to a gene: 3. CDR3 in DNA: TGTGCTAGTGGTTTGGGACAGGGGTGGGAAGCTTTCTTT. As protein: CASGLGQGWEAFF.

The V call is TRBV6-4, the J call TRBJ2-7; possible D gene TRBD1, 6 bases. Trimming removed 2 bases at V and 5 bases at J, with 13 bases between. Germline V gives CDR1 MRHNA, CDR2 SNTAGT. This CDR3 has 14 amino acids. The CDR3 spells CASSDRAGVHEQYF. The CDR3 nucleotides read TGTGCCAGCAGTGACAGGGCAGGGGTCCACGAGCAGTACTTC.

A few counts support this clonotype. This rearrangement joins TRBV5-1 to TRBJ1-1, with 10 nucleotides matching TRBD1. The germline gives CDR1 SGHRS, CDR2 YFSETQ. CDR3 length: 13 amino acids. Trimming at V came to 7 bases and at J to 4 bases, leaving 4 bases not matched to a gene. Here the CDR3 reads CASRGQGTTEAFF. CDR3 bases: TGCGCCAGCCGGGGACAGGGGACCACTGAAGCTTTCTTT.

This clonotype was counted many times. The V call is TRBV20-1, the J call TRBJ2-1; a weak D match, TRBD2 (6 bases). V was pared by 5 bases and J by 3 bases, with 11 bases between. The CDR3 runs 13 residues. The germline CDR1 and CDR2 sequences are DFQATT and SNEGSKA (reference sequence). CDR3: CSAARTIYNEQFF. In DNA, the CDR3 is TGCAGTGCTGCCCGGACTATCTACAATGAGCAGTTCTTC.

The gene calls are TRBV6-1 and TRBJ2-3, with a tentative D call TRBD2 (5 bases). Trimming cost V 4 bases and J 0 bases, with 8 bases left between them. The CDR3 sequence is 14 residues long. Looked up from germline, CDR1 is MNHNS and CDR2 is SASEGT. Written as DNA, the CDR3 is TGTGCCAGCAGTGTAGCGCCTAGCACAGATACGCAGTATTTT. It translates to CASSVAPSTDTQYF.

This clonotype has at least ten counts. The rearrangement uses TRBV24-1 and TRBJ2-1, with 8 bases aligning to TRBD2. Germline V gives CDR1 KGHDR, CDR2 SFDVKD. V was pared by 3 bases and J by 1 base, with 13 bases of the junction left unmatched. The CDR3 loop spans 19 amino acids. The chain's CDR3 is CATSDPRRSGSVSYNEQFF. The CDR3 DNA follows: TGTGCCACCAGTGATCCCCGGCGAAGCGGGAGTGTGTCCTACAATGAGCAGTTCTTC.

This clonotype has ten or more counts. The chain combines TRBV7-3 with TRBJ2-3; 7 nucleotides align to TRBD1. V lost 1 base, J lost 3 bases, and 4 bases stayed unmatched. The germline V gene has CDR1 SGHTA and CDR2 FQGTGA. The CDR3 contains 15 residues. The CDR3 here is CASSLMGQSTDTQYF. CDR3 sequence (DNA): TGTGCCAGCAGCTTAATGGGACAGTCGACAGATACGCAGTATTTT. The whole variable domain, filled in from reference TRBV7-3 and TRBJ2-3, reads GAGVSQTPSNKVTEKGKYVELRCDPISGHTALYWYRQSLGQGPEFLIYFQGTGAADDSGLPNDRFFAVRPEGSVSTLKIQRTERGDSAVYLCASSLMGQSTDTQYFGPGTRLTVL.

V gene TRBV19 combines with J gene TRBJ1-3; a weak D match, TRBD1 (6 bases). This CDR3 has 16 amino acids. The germline gives CDR1 LNHDA, CDR2 SQIVND (reference sequence). Trimming removed 6 bases from V and 0 bases from J, with 15 bases in between. CDR3 sequence: CASRTSGQRSGNTIYF. In DNA form, the CDR3 reads TGTGCCAGTAGAACCTCGGGACAACGCTCTGGAAACACCATATATTTT. Full variable domain (rest looked up from reference TRBV19 and TRBJ1-3): DGGITQSPKYLFRKEGQNVTLSCEQNLNHDAMYWYRQDPGQGLRLIYYSQIVNDFQKGDIAEGYSVSREKKESFPLTVTSAQKNPTAFYLCASRTSGQRSGNTIYFGEGSWLTVV.

This chain links TRBV18 with TRBJ2-7; perhaps D is TRBD1 or TRBD2 (5 bases each). With 5 bases removed from V and 5 bases from J, the gap between germline ends came to 22 bases. Germline loops: CDR1 KGHSH, CDR2 LQKENI. The CDR3 has 16 residues. The CDR3 coding sequence is TGTGCCAGCTCAAACCTCGACCCCGAGAGGGGCCACGAGCAGTACTTC. It encodes CASSNLDPERGHEQYF.

This clonotype has a count of ten or more. As DNA, the CDR3 is TGCAGTGCTAGAGATATGGCGGGAGCCTACTCCTACGAGCAGTACTTC. Protein sequence: CSARDMAGAYSYEQYF. The V gene is TRBV20-1, the J gene TRBJ2-7, with 7 nucleotides matching TRBD2. J lost 0 bases, V lost 0 bases, and 8 bases had no gene match. The CDR3 is made up of 16 amino acids. Germline values: CDR1 DFQATT, CDR2 SNEGSKA (reference sequence).